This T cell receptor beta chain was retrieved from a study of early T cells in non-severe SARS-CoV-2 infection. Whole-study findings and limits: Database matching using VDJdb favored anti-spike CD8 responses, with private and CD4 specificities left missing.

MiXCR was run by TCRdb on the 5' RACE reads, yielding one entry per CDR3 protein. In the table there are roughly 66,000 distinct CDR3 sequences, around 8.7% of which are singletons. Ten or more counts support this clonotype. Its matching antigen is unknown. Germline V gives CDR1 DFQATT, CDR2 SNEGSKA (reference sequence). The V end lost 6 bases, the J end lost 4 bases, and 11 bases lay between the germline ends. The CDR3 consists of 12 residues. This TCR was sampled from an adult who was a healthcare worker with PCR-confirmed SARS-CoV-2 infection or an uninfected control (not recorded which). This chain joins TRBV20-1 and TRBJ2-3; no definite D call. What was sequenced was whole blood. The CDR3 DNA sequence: TGCAGTGCCGGCCCACTGGCAGATACGCAGTATTTT. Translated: CSAGPLADTQYF.